These T cell receptor beta chains were read from a single sample in a study of CD8 T cells in ankylosing spondylitis. TCRdb re-called the 5' RACE reads through MiXCR, storing one row per CDR3 protein. The repertoire holds about 390,000 distinct CDR3 sequences, with more than 20% as singletons. Sequenced: blood, either unsorted or a sorted T cell fraction (not recorded which). The origin of the receptors is a male donor with ankylosing spondylitis. CDR3s include the opening cysteine and the closing phenylalanine or tryptophan. The D gene is left open where the match is weak. Clone size, where shown, is once, few, many, or a class for clones that have expanded.

abundance: -
d_gene: TRBD1
j_gene: TRBJ2-2
v_gene: TRBV5-1
CDR3nt: TGCGCCAGCAGCGTCACAGGGGTCACCGGGGAGCTGTTTTTT
CDR3aa: CASSVTGVTGELFF

abundance: few
d_gene: TRBD2
j_gene: TRBJ2-1
v_gene: TRBV4-2
CDR3nt: TGTGCCAGCAGCCAAGAGGGCGGGAGGGCTAATGAGCAGTTCTTC
CDR3aa: CASSQEGGRANEQFF

abundance: -
d_gene: -
j_gene: TRBJ1-5
v_gene: TRBV4-2
CDR3nt: TGTGCCAGCAGCCAAGCGGACGGCCTGTATAGCAATCAGCCCCAGCATTTT
CDR3aa: CASSQADGLYSNQPQHF

abundance: few
d_gene: -
j_gene: TRBJ2-2
v_gene: TRBV24-1
CDR3nt: TGTGCCTCGGAACCGGGCCTCGACACCGGGGAGCTGTTTTTT
CDR3aa: CASEPGLDTGELFF

abundance: few
d_gene: TRBD1
j_gene: TRBJ2-2
v_gene: TRBV29-1
CDR3nt: TGCAGCGTCCGACAAATACGACAGGGCCGGTCGAACACCGGGGAGCTGTTTTTT
CDR3aa: CSVRQIRQGRSNTGELFF

abundance: -
d_gene: -
j_gene: TRBJ2-2
v_gene: TRBV30
CDR3nt: TGTGCCTGGAGTGTTATACCCGGGGAGCTGTTTTTT
CDR3aa: CAWSVIPGELFF

abundance: -
d_gene: -
j_gene: TRBJ1-1
v_gene: TRBV28
CDR3nt: TGTGCCAGCAGGACACAGGTGAACACTGAAGCTTTCTTT
CDR3aa: CASRTQVNTEAFF

abundance: few
d_gene: TRBD2
j_gene: TRBJ2-1
v_gene: TRBV20-1
CDR3nt: TGCAGTGCCACCGTAAGCGGGAGGGCTGATGAGCAGTTCTTC
CDR3aa: CSATVSGRADEQFF

abundance: -
d_gene: -
j_gene: TRBJ2-1
v_gene: TRBV5-1
CDR3nt: TGCGCCAGCAGCTCCCCTGGCCAGCCAGGCAACAATGAGCAGTTCTTC
CDR3aa: CASSSPGQPGNNEQFF

abundance: -
d_gene: -
j_gene: TRBJ1-1
v_gene: TRBV28
CDR3nt: TGTGCCAGCAGCAAGCCTTCGGGGCTGGACGCTGAAGCTTTCTTT
CDR3aa: CASSKPSGLDAEAFF

abundance: -
d_gene: -
j_gene: TRBJ1-3
v_gene: TRBV7-9
CDR3nt: TGTGCCAGCAGCTTTAGAAACTCTGGAAACACCATATATTTT
CDR3aa: CASSFRNSGNTIYF

abundance: once
d_gene: -
j_gene: TRBJ2-3
v_gene: TRBV19
CDR3nt: TGTGCCAGTCGAAGCGGCACAGATACGCAGTATTTT
CDR3aa: CASRSGTDTQYF

abundance: few
d_gene: TRBD1
j_gene: TRBJ2-7
v_gene: TRBV7-9
CDR3nt: TGTGCCAGCAGCCGACCGGGACAGGGACTCTACGAGCAGTACTTC
CDR3aa: CASSRPGQGLYEQYF

abundance: -
d_gene: -
j_gene: TRBJ2-7
v_gene: TRBV3-1
CDR3nt: TGTGCCAGCAGGCAGGGGGGCCGAGACGAGCAGTACTTC
CDR3aa: CASRQGGRDEQYF

abundance: -
d_gene: -
j_gene: TRBJ2-5
v_gene: TRBV7-9
CDR3nt: TGTGCCAGCAGCCCCTTATCGGGCGTGGAGACCCAGTACTTC
CDR3aa: CASSPLSGVETQYF

abundance: once
d_gene: -
j_gene: TRBJ2-3
v_gene: TRBV9
CDR3nt: TGTGCCAGCAGCGGGGGACCGGGAGATACGCAGTATTTT
CDR3aa: CASSGGPGDTQYF

abundance: few
d_gene: -
j_gene: TRBJ1-1
v_gene: TRBV29-1
CDR3nt: TGCAGCGCGCTGGGACTCAGGAACACTGAAGCTTTCTTT
CDR3aa: CSALGLRNTEAFF

abundance: few
d_gene: -
j_gene: TRBJ1-2
v_gene: TRBV3-1
CDR3nt: TGTGCCAGCAGCCAAGATAGGGGGACAAGGGGCTACACCTTC
CDR3aa: CASSQDRGTRGYTF

abundance: few
d_gene: TRBD2
j_gene: TRBJ2-2
v_gene: TRBV5-6
CDR3nt: TGTGCCAGCAGTTCCCGACTAGCGGGAGAGACCGGGGAGCTGTTTTTT
CDR3aa: CASSSRLAGETGELFF

abundance: many
d_gene: -
j_gene: TRBJ2-2
v_gene: TRBV7-2
CDR3nt: TGTGCCAGCAGCTTATATGGGTCCTCCGAGGAGCTGTTTTTT
CDR3aa: CASSLYGSSEELFF

abundance: few
d_gene: TRBD1
j_gene: TRBJ1-5
v_gene: TRBV28
CDR3nt: TGTGCCAGCAGTTTTGGGGTGACCTCGGGACAGGGAGATCAGCCCCAGCATTTT
CDR3aa: CASSFGVTSGQGDQPQHF

abundance: -
d_gene: TRBD2
j_gene: TRBJ2-3
v_gene: TRBV7-2
CDR3nt: TGTGCCAGCAGCCTGGGACTAGCGGGAGTCGGAGATACGCAGTATTTT
CDR3aa: CASSLGLAGVGDTQYF

abundance: many
d_gene: -
j_gene: TRBJ1-1
v_gene: TRBV6-5
CDR3nt: TGTGCCAGCAGTTTCCGGCGGGACTCTTCAGGAGCTTTCTTT
CDR3aa: CASSFRRDSSGAFF

abundance: few
d_gene: TRBD2
j_gene: TRBJ2-3
v_gene: TRBV4-1
CDR3nt: TGCGCCAGCAGCCAAATGGGACTAGCGGGGAACACAGATACGCAGTATTTT
CDR3aa: CASSQMGLAGNTDTQYF

abundance: few
d_gene: -
j_gene: TRBJ2-2
v_gene: TRBV5-1
CDR3nt: TGCGCCAGCAGCCGAGACAGATCCGAGAACACCGGGGAGCTGTTTTTT
CDR3aa: CASSRDRSENTGELFF

abundance: many
d_gene: -
j_gene: TRBJ2-5
v_gene: TRBV5-6
CDR3nt: TGTGCCAGCAGCTTTGACCAACAAGAGACCCAGTACTTC
CDR3aa: CASSFDQQETQYF

abundance: -
d_gene: TRBD2
j_gene: TRBJ2-3
v_gene: TRBV12-3/TRBV12-4
CDR3nt: TGTGCCAGCAGCTGGAGCAGCGGGAGAATCTCAGATACGCAGTATTTT
CDR3aa: CASSWSSGRISDTQYF

abundance: -
d_gene: TRBD2
j_gene: TRBJ2-3
v_gene: TRBV6-2/TRBV6-3
CDR3nt: TGTGCCAGCTACGGGACTAGCGGAAGCACAGATACGCAGTATTTT
CDR3aa: CASYGTSGSTDTQYF

abundance: many
d_gene: -
j_gene: TRBJ1-5
v_gene: TRBV3-1
CDR3nt: TGTGCCAGCAGCCAAGTTCCCAATCAGCCCCAGCATTTT
CDR3aa: CASSQVPNQPQHF

abundance: -
d_gene: -
j_gene: TRBJ1-1
v_gene: TRBV6-2/TRBV6-3
CDR3nt: TGTGCCAGCAGTCGACAACAGGGAAGCGCTGAAGCTTTCTTT
CDR3aa: CASSRQQGSAEAFF

abundance: few
d_gene: -
j_gene: TRBJ2-5
v_gene: TRBV12-3/TRBV12-4
CDR3nt: TGTGCCAGCAGTATACAGGAAGAGACCCAGTACTTC
CDR3aa: CASSIQEETQYF

abundance: -
d_gene: TRBD1
j_gene: TRBJ2-1
v_gene: TRBV19
CDR3nt: TGTGCCACCTTCGGACAGGGTGGTTTCAATGAGCAGTTCTTC
CDR3aa: CATFGQGGFNEQFF

abundance: -
d_gene: -
j_gene: TRBJ2-2
v_gene: TRBV13
CDR3nt: TGTGCCAGCAGCTTAGGCCAGGTGACAAGTTACACCGGGGAGCTGTTTTTT
CDR3aa: CASSLGQVTSYTGELFF

abundance: -
d_gene: -
j_gene: TRBJ2-1
v_gene: TRBV5-6
CDR3nt: TGTGCCAGCAGCTTGACGCGGATCAGCTCCTACAATGAGCAGTTCTTC
CDR3aa: CASSLTRISSYNEQFF

abundance: -
d_gene: -
j_gene: TRBJ1-6
v_gene: TRBV9
CDR3nt: TGTGCCAGCAGCGTAGCCCAACCGGGGGCATCACCCCTCCACTTT
CDR3aa: CASSVAQPGASPLHF

abundance: -
d_gene: -
j_gene: TRBJ1-5
v_gene: TRBV7-2
CDR3nt: TGTGCCAGCAGCTTAATAACCGGGACCCGGCCCCAGCATTTT
CDR3aa: CASSLITGTRPQHF

abundance: few
d_gene: TRBD1
j_gene: TRBJ1-1
v_gene: TRBV9
CDR3nt: TGTGCCAGCAGCCAACGCGCGGGACAGGGGGACACTGAAGCTTTCTTT
CDR3aa: CASSQRAGQGDTEAFF

abundance: few
d_gene: -
j_gene: TRBJ1-2
v_gene: TRBV4-1
CDR3nt: TGCGCCAGCAGCCAAGAAAGGGGCAGTTTCTACACCTTC
CDR3aa: CASSQERGSFYTF

abundance: many
d_gene: -
j_gene: TRBJ2-1
v_gene: TRBV6-2/TRBV6-3
CDR3nt: TGTGCCAGCAAGGGCTACAATGAGCAGTTCTTC
CDR3aa: CASKGYNEQFF

abundance: few
d_gene: TRBD2
j_gene: TRBJ2-1
v_gene: TRBV3-1
CDR3nt: TGTGCCAGCAGCCAGGGTCGGCTAGCGGGAGTCAATGAGCAGTTCTTC
CDR3aa: CASSQGRLAGVNEQFF

abundance: -
d_gene: -
j_gene: TRBJ2-4
v_gene: TRBV20-1
CDR3nt: TGCAGTGCGTCAGAAGGGCTAGCCAAAAACATTCAGTACTTC
CDR3aa: CSASEGLAKNIQYF

abundance: few
d_gene: -
j_gene: TRBJ2-2
v_gene: TRBV5-1
CDR3nt: TGCGCCAGCAGCATGGGACAAGACACCGGGGAGCTGTTTTTT
CDR3aa: CASSMGQDTGELFF

abundance: few
d_gene: TRBD1
j_gene: TRBJ2-7
v_gene: TRBV4-2
CDR3nt: TGTGCCAGCAGCGGACCCGGGACAGGGGCTTACGAGCAGTACTTC
CDR3aa: CASSGPGTGAYEQYF

abundance: many
d_gene: -
j_gene: TRBJ2-1
v_gene: TRBV5-1
CDR3nt: TGCGCCAGCAGCTCGGAGGGGATTGAGCAGTTCTTC
CDR3aa: CASSSEGIEQFF

abundance: -
d_gene: TRBD2
j_gene: TRBJ2-7
v_gene: TRBV20-1
CDR3nt: TGCAGTGCTAGAGATTTACTAGCGGGATGGGGCGAGCAGTACTTC
CDR3aa: CSARDLLAGWGEQYF

abundance: -
d_gene: TRBD2
j_gene: TRBJ2-7
v_gene: TRBV5-5
CDR3nt: TGTGCCAGCAGCTTGGGAGGTCTAGCGGGAGTTCCAAGCTACGAGCAGTACTTC
CDR3aa: CASSLGGLAGVPSYEQYF

abundance: -
d_gene: -
j_gene: TRBJ2-7
v_gene: TRBV5-1
CDR3nt: TGCGCCAGCAGCTTGGACGTCGGGTACGAGCAGTACTTC
CDR3aa: CASSLDVGYEQYF

abundance: -
d_gene: TRBD2
j_gene: TRBJ2-5
v_gene: TRBV3-1
CDR3nt: TGTGCCAGCAGCCAACCTAGCGGGAGCGGTGGAGAGACCCAGTACTTC
CDR3aa: CASSQPSGSGGETQYF

abundance: -
d_gene: -
j_gene: TRBJ2-1
v_gene: TRBV3-1
CDR3nt: TGTGCCAGCAGCCAAGCGCACACCTTCCCCTACAATGAGCAGTTCTTC
CDR3aa: CASSQAHTFPYNEQFF

abundance: few
d_gene: -
j_gene: TRBJ2-1
v_gene: TRBV6-1
CDR3nt: TGTGCCAGCAGTCCCATACGCGGGGCCAGCTCCTACAATGAGCAGTTCTTC
CDR3aa: CASSPIRGASSYNEQFF

abundance: few
d_gene: TRBD1
j_gene: TRBJ1-1
v_gene: TRBV30
CDR3nt: TGTGCCTGGAGTCTTTACAGGGGGAGTGAAGCTTTCTTT
CDR3aa: CAWSLYRGSEAFF

abundance: few
d_gene: -
j_gene: TRBJ2-3
v_gene: TRBV11-2
CDR3nt: TGTGCCAGCAGCCCGTACGGCGGGCCCACAGATACGCAGTATTTT
CDR3aa: CASSPYGGPTDTQYF

abundance: few
d_gene: TRBD1
j_gene: TRBJ2-3
v_gene: TRBV29-1
CDR3nt: TGCAGCGTTGGACAGGGGCCCGATACGCAGTATTTT
CDR3aa: CSVGQGPDTQYF

abundance: -
d_gene: TRBD1
j_gene: TRBJ1-1
v_gene: TRBV12-3/TRBV12-4
CDR3nt: TGTGCCAGCAGTTCGACAGGGGGTTCGAACACTGAAGCTTTCTTT
CDR3aa: CASSSTGGSNTEAFF

abundance: few
d_gene: -
j_gene: TRBJ1-4
v_gene: TRBV15
CDR3nt: TGTGCCACCAGCAGCGAGGGCGACGGTTTTAATGAAAAACTGTTTTTT
CDR3aa: CATSSEGDGFNEKLFF